This TCR beta chain emerged from a study of control samples from healthy donors and cancer patients. The CDR3 length is 15 residues. The junction had 5 bases not matched to a gene; V was cut back by 3 bases and J by 4 bases. CDR1 SEHNR and CDR2 FQNEAQ come from the germline V gene (reference sequence). Produced via immunoSEQ multiplex PCR; TCRdb's table is partial and in-frame only. The sample records about 150,000 clones, roughly 93% being singletons. Sample: blood. The rearrangement links TRBV7-9 to TRBJ2-5; 10 bases map to TRBD1. The source is a man in his forties or fifties in good health. CDR3 nucleotide sequence: TGTGCCAGCAGCTTCGACAGGGGGCGTCCAGAGACCCAGTACTTC. Residues: CASSFDRGRPETQYF. Full variable domain (missing parts from reference TRBV7-9 and TRBJ2-5): DTGVSQNPRHKITKRGQNVTFRCDPISEHNRLYWYRQTLGQGPEFLTYFQNEAQLEKSRLLSDRFSAERPKGSFSTLEIQRTEQGDSAMYLCASSFDRGRPETQYFGPGTRLLVL.